Listed below are T cell receptor beta chains from one sample, sequenced in a study of beta chain features in type 1 diabetes. Profiled with immunoSEQ multiplex PCR; TCRdb holds only in-frame clones, not every one. There are 300,000 to 350,000 clones in the sample; around 8.5% occur only once, and more than 0.8% lies in the top ten. Sequences were obtained from central memory CD4+ T cells from blood. Receptors originate from a young man with type 1 diabetes. Each CDR3 is given with its conserved first and last residue.

J	V	CDR3
TRBJ2-3	TRBV7-9	CASSRTGTGGADTQYF
TRBJ1-5	TRBV29-1	CSAADGLLGNQPQHF
TRBJ2-1	TRBV14	CASSQVSSHEQFF
TRBJ1-4	TRBV6-1	CASSLTGGSNEKLFF
TRBJ2-1	TRBV7-2	CASSVISSGAGNEQFF
TRBJ2-2	TRBV7-2	CASSLGTGLTGELFF
TRBJ1-6	TRBV5-1	CASSLGQFNSPLHF
.	TRBV7-2	CASSLFGLGAYEQYF
TRBJ1-1	TRBV30	CAWSVIWRGLGTEAFF
TRBJ1-2	TRBV7-2	CASSLGPTANYGYTF
TRBJ2-7	TRBV7-9	CASSQDRGPYEQYF